What follows are 15 T cell receptor beta chains derived from one specimen sequenced in a study of CD8 T cells in ankylosing spondylitis. A single record per CDR3 protein comes from TCRdb applying MiXCR to the 5' RACE reads. The repertoire includes 150,000 to 250,000 distinct CDR3 sequences, about 13% of them detected once, and more than 15% sits in the top ten. Sequenced input: blood, either unsorted or a sorted T cell fraction (not recorded which). The source is a male donor with ankylosing spondylitis or in good health (not recorded which).

In this sample, this clonotype turned up a few times. J is TRBJ2-2 and V is TRBV10-2; D ambiguous. Trimming removed 6 bases from V and 0 bases from J, with 14 bases in between. The CDR3 length is 16 residues. Germline CDR1 WSHSY, CDR2 SAAADI. Here the CDR3 reads CASRKAEISNTGELFF. CDR3 DNA: TGCGCCAGCAGAAAAGCAGAGATATCGAACACCGGGGAGCTGTTTTTT.

This clonotype was seen more than once but under ten times. The gene calls are TRBV5-1 and TRBJ2-7, with TRBD2 identical over 13 bases. V shed 2 bases and J 4 bases; nucleotides not matched to a gene: 3. Germline V CDR1 and CDR2: SGHRS, YFSETQ. CDR3 size: 15 residues. The DNA for the CDR3 is TGCGCCAGCAGCTTAGGGACTAGCGGGACGTACGAGCAGTACTTC. Translation gives CASSLGTSGTYEQYF.

The chain employs TRBV5-1 and TRBJ2-1; D is possibly TRBD2 (7 bases). CDR3 length: 14 amino acids. V lost 6 bases and J lost 9, with 19 bases in between. Germline assignment: CDR1 SGHRS and CDR2 YFSETQ. CDR3 nucleotide sequence: TGCGCCAGCACCTCCGGGGAGGGGGGGCCTGAGCAGTTCTTC. Translated, it gives CASTSGEGGPEQFF.

The chain joins TRBV12-2 to TRBJ1-1. TRBV12-2 is an annotated pseudogene. CDR3 length: 20 amino acids. CDR3 DNA: TGTGCAAGTCGCTCAACGCTGAGGGGACGGCCGAACGGGGCGAACACTGAAGCTTTCTTT. This codes for CASRSTLRGRPNGANTEAFF.

This clonotype showed up many times. V gene TRBV27 combines with J gene TRBJ2-7; 7 bases agree with TRBD2. The germline CDR1 and CDR2 sequences are MNHEY and SMNVEV (reference sequence). CDR3 length: 14 amino acids. V was pared by 5 bases and J by 2 bases, with 6 bases of the junction left unmatched. CDR3 DNA: TGTGCCAGCAGTCCCGGGACTATTCCCTACGAGCAGTACTTC. The encoded protein is CASSPGTIPYEQYF.

In its sample, this clonotype was seen many times. The CDR3 DNA sequence: TGTGCCAGCAGCTTGCTAGGGCCCACAGATACGCAGTATTTT. Its protein product is CASSLLGPTDTQYF. The rearrangement joins TRBV5-5 to TRBJ2-3; no definite D call. This CDR3 comprises 14 residues. V was clipped by 1 base and J by 2 bases, with 8 bases between them. In germline, CDR1 is SGHKS, CDR2 YYEKEE (reference sequence).

Ten or more counts support this clonotype. CDR3: CASSYSGADYNEQFF. The CDR3 region has the DNA TGTGCCAGCAGTTACTCAGGCGCGGATTACAATGAGCAGTTCTTC. The J gene is TRBJ2-1, the V gene TRBV6-5, with D unclear. The germline V and J ends were trimmed by 0 bases and 4 bases, with 10 bases remaining between them. Germline assignment: CDR1 MNHEY and CDR2 SVGAGI. This CDR3 comprises 15 residues.

The chain has TRBV5-8 and TRBJ2-1, with D hard to call. Trimming shortened V by 4 bases and J by 1 base, and 12 bases separated the two germline ends. The CDR3 has 15 residues. CDR1 is SGHTS and CDR2 is YDEGEE in the germline V gene. The CDR3: CASSTDNWSYNEQFF. CDR3 sequence (DNA): TGTGCCAGCAGCACCGACAACTGGTCCTACAATGAGCAGTTCTTC.

The rearrangement links TRBV6-5 to TRBJ1-3, with D hard to call. The germline V and J ends were trimmed by 2 bases and 3 bases, with 5 bases remaining between them. CDR3 length: 13 amino acids. The germline gives CDR1 MNHEY, CDR2 SVGAGI. This chain's CDR3 is CASSYEGGNTIYF. The CDR3 nucleotides are TGTGCCAGCAGTTACGAGGGTGGAAACACCATATATTTT.

In its sample, this clonotype was seen a few times. The V and J genes are TRBV7-9 and TRBJ2-1, with TRBD1 as a possible D gene (6 bases). Looked up from germline, CDR1 is SEHNR and CDR2 is FQNEAQ (reference sequence). The CDR3 covers 16 residues. Trimming took off 7 bases at V and 0 bases at J, with 16 bases between the two ends. The CDR3 region has the DNA TGTGCCAGCACCCCTGGGGGCCCGGTCTCCTACAATGAGCAGTTCTTC. This codes for CASTPGGPVSYNEQFF.

The sample holds a few counts of this clonotype. The rearrangement links TRBV25-1 to TRBJ2-5; 9 bases map to TRBD1. Per germline, CDR1 MGHDK and CDR2 SYGVNS. There are 15 residues in the CDR3. Trimming took 4 bases from V and 8 from J; bases not matched to a gene: 11. The CDR3: CASSVPGQGGLTQYF. The DNA of the CDR3 is TGTGCCAGCAGTGTGCCGGGACAGGGTGGGTTAACCCAGTACTTC.

The chain carries TRBV29-1 and TRBJ2-7; 8 positions agree with TRBD1. Losses at the gene ends were 4 bases for V and 6 bases for J; bases not matched to a gene: 11. The CDR3 consists of 14 residues. Germline CDR1 reads SQVTM; CDR2 reads ANQGSEA. This CDR3 is CSVASGTGAGEQYF. CDR3 sequence (DNA): TGCAGCGTTGCCTCCGGGACAGGCGCCGGCGAGCAGTACTTC.

A few counts support this clonotype. Here the CDR3 reads CASSLWTELGVWQQYF. In DNA, the CDR3 is TGTGCCAGCAGCTTGTGGACCGAACTGGGGGTATGGCAGCAGTACTTC. The rearrangement links TRBV7-2 to TRBJ2-7, with D possibly being TRBD1 or TRBD2 (5 bases each). The CDR3 covers 16 residues. V was shortened by 3 bases and J by 8 bases, with 23 bases between the two germline ends. From germline, CDR1 is SGHTA and CDR2 FQGNSA.

This clonotype has just a few counts. J is TRBJ2-1 and V is TRBV7-7; 10 bases align to TRBD2. V gave up 5 bases and J gave up 7 bases; unmatched junction bases: 8. Germline CDR1 and CDR2: SSHAT and FNYEAQ (reference sequence). The length of the CDR3 is 15 residues. As DNA, the CDR3 is TGTGCCAGCAGCCTACAAGCGGGAGGGATGAATGAGCAGTTCTTC. Encoded protein: CASSLQAGGMNEQFF.

The chain couples TRBV28 to TRBJ2-2; the D is unclear. Germline CDR1 MDHEN, CDR2 SYDVKM. There are 13 residues in the CDR3. Trimming removed 7 bases at V and 3 bases at J, with 9 bases between. The CDR3 protein is CASKKGYTGELFF. CDR3 in DNA: TGTGCCAGCAAAAAGGGTTACACCGGGGAGCTGTTTTTT.